This TCR beta chain was identified in a study of shared clonotypes between healthy human individuals (dated by TCRdb to about 2020). The study in broad terms: A couple of women and a few men aged 18 to 49 years were included in the cohort. Between about 0.8 and 9.5 billion PBMCs per donor were obtained by leukapheresis. For each donor, CD4 naive and CD4 memory were each run on three plates, CD8 naive on two plates, and CD8 memory on one plate. To estimate repertoire size and how much clonotype sharing occurs between individuals, the study deeply sequenced the blood TCR repertoires of roughly 5 healthy adults. To increase sequencing depth and limit assay-specific biases, TCR repertoire library preparation and sequencing were carried out by different laboratories using diverse techniques.

The donors were healthy, HIV-negative adults who had no recently reported acute infections or vaccinations. Every donor was a Caucasian adult residing in Nashville, Tennessee, USA. CD4+ T cells were enriched by magnetic negative selection; naive cells were then positively selected on CD45RA, and the negative fraction formed the memory subset. Blood was collected by leukapheresis, and PBMCs were isolated by Ficoll-Histopaque density gradient centrifugation and then cryopreserved in liquid nitrogen vapor phase. Analytical flow cytometry was used to check the purity and quantity of each magnetically sorted T cell population. Genomic DNA was isolated from each sorted fraction and quantified by UV absorbance on a Nanodrop 2000c. Turning to this clone: Its antigen remains undetermined. Qualities for individual bases were not recorded, and no much larger clone is one base off.

V and J lose 7 bases and 2 bases, and a span of 15 bases separates them. The CDR3 measures 15 amino acids from cysteine to phenylalanine. Only CDR3 DNA is held: 45 bases, read in frame from base 1. CDR1 MDHEN and CDR2 SYDVKM were looked up in the germline V gene. What the research found in general, with its limitations: When four donors were compared, the shared fraction of clonotypes was about 5% for naive CD4, over 3% for naive CD8, 2.3% for memory CD4, and around 0.4% for memory CD8. Rarefaction of sorted-subset datasets indicated incomplete sequencing despite the large sequencing depth. Naive subsets generally had larger estimated clonotype richness than memory subsets did. Only blood was sampled, and tissue TCR repertoires likely differ from those in blood. Because the study included only a small number of donors, the genetic and exposure-history diversity represented was limited. Based on pairwise subsampling, the degree of clonotype sharing among donors was expected to be affected by sequencing depth. Clonotypes shared by all four sorted-subset donors showed higher generation probabilities than non-shared clonotypes.

Using the deep immunoSEQ assay, multiplex PCR amplified TCR CDR3 regions from genomic DNA. Genomic DNA extracted from each cell subset was distributed evenly over all wells of several immunoSEQ 96-well plates, and each plate served as one replicate. For sorted subsets, each replicate PCR was loaded with roughly 200 ng genomic DNA, equivalent to 25,000 to 30,000 T cell genomes. Purified libraries were measured with a Qubit 3.0 fluorometer, size-checked on a Bioanalyzer 2100, and measured again with the KAPA Library Quantification kit. Every immunoSEQ 96-well plate was sequenced on a dedicated single-read 150-cycle Illumina NextSeq 550 flow cell. Concerning the study's data processing: Because only junctional sequences without quality scores were contained in the immunoSEQ output, filtering matching that applied to full-length reads could not be performed. Sequences were annotated with PyIR, a Python wrapper for IgBLAST v1.9, using IMGT germline references to assign V/J genes and CDR3. Reads were removed for weak V/J assignments (E-value above 1e-6), missing CDR3, stop codons, out-of-frame junctions, or ambiguous translated residues. A V3J clonotype was defined by an identical inferred V gene, J gene, and CDR3 amino acid sequence. To compute the percentage overlap between repertoires, the number of shared unique clonotypes was divided by the size of the smaller repertoire. Three approaches were used to assess repertoire richness: RTK rarefaction, the Chao1 estimator, and Recon v2.1 estimates of unobserved clonotypes. For all TCRbeta clonotypes obtained by the gDNA method from four donors, generation probabilities were computed with OLGA. TCRdb took this table from immuneACCESS and kept in-frame rearrangements with V and J called. Such tables lack part of the clones; where checked against another copy, unresolved V genes explain under half of the gap, and the rest is unexplained. That table supplies the V and J calls and clone size; D and trimming were determined from the DNA. The sample includes some 500,000 clones, with 95% to 96% observed a single time. The ten largest clonotypes hold about 0.067% of the sample.

The source of this sequence is a woman in her twenties or thirties in good health. The sequence links TRBV28 to TRBJ2-4, with TRBD1 tentatively as D gene (7 bases match). Sequenced sample: naive CD4+ T cells sorted from blood. The cell subset or site label here, explained by the study, means: CD45RA+ positively selected. The sequenced DNA: TGTGCCAGCACCCCAGGGGGGCGACCCAAAAACATTCAGTACTTC. Translated, it gives CASTPGGRPKNIQYF.